The 9 T cell receptor beta chains given below trace back to one sample, sequenced in a study of cytomegalovirus exposure and HLA in healthy donors. Primers included in the PCR were 60 Vbeta and 13 Jbeta primers. TCRdb's table, derived via immunoSEQ multiplex PCR, lists solely in-frame clones and lacks some. This sample has 93,000 or so clones, with roughly 80% found just once. Input material: PBMCs. These TCRs come from a man in his fifties in good health and CMV-seropositive.

This chain connects TRBV2 to TRBJ2-6; D gene unclear. Trimming took 5 bases from V and 0 from J, leaving 8 bases between them. Germline V lookup: CDR1 SNHLY, CDR2 FYNNEI. This CDR3 has 15 residues. The chain's CDR3 is CASSPDNSGANVLTF. The CDR3 bases are TGTGCCAGCAGTCCAGACAACTCTGGGGCCAACGTCCTGACTTTC.

As DNA, the CDR3 is TGTGCCAGCAGTCCCTCGGACAGGGGTAGGGACAATGAGCAGTTCTTC. Translating gives CASSPSDRGRDNEQFF. The rearrangement links TRBV28 to TRBJ2-1; 9 bases align to TRBD1. The CDR3 has 16 amino acids. V trimming: 5 bases; J trimming: 5 bases; junction bases outside the gene matches: 10. Germline assignment: CDR1 MDHEN and CDR2 SYDVKM.

The V and J genes are TRBV11-2 and TRBJ2-2; TRBD2 matches at 7 bases. Germline-derived CDR1 and CDR2 are SGHAT and FQNNGV. The CDR3 extends over 15 amino acids. V shed 1 base and J 5 bases; nucleotides not matched to a gene: 4. This CDR3 reads CASSLGGSATGELFF. In DNA, the CDR3 is TGTGCCAGCAGCTTAGGCGGGAGTGCTACCGGGGAGCTGTTTTTT. Full variable domain (missing parts from reference TRBV11-2 and TRBJ2-2): EAGVAQSPRYKIIEKRQSVAFWCNPISGHATLYWYQQILGQGPKLLIQFQNNGVVDDSQLPKDRFSAERLKGVDSTLKIQPAKLEDSAVYLCASSLGGSATGELFFGEGSRLTVL.

Here the CDR3 DNA reads TGTGCCAGCAGTCCCAGGGGCGTCGGAGAGACCCAGTACTTC. Protein sequence: CASSPRGVGETQYF. This chain links TRBV6-5 with TRBJ2-5, with D possibly TRBD1 on 6 matching bases. Looked up from germline, CDR1 is MNHEY and CDR2 is SVGAGI. The CDR3 is 14 amino acids. Trimming took off 5 bases at V and 4 bases at J, with 14 bases between the two ends.

This clone was picked up a small number of times. This sequence joins TRBV6-5 and TRBJ1-5; the match to TRBD1 covers 9 bases. The V segment lost 4 bases and the J segment 6 bases; nucleotides outside the gene matches: 1. Per the germline V gene, CDR1 is MNHEY and CDR2 is SVGAGI. The CDR3 covers 13 residues. CDR3 in amino acids: CASSSQGAQPQHF. The CDR3 DNA reads as TGTGCCAGCAGTTCACAGGGGGCTCAGCCCCAGCATTTT.

V usage is TRBV7-6 and J usage is TRBJ2-1; a possible D gene is TRBD1 (6 bases). Trimming removed 5 bases from V and 4 bases from J, with 15 bases in between. CDR1 and CDR2 from the germline V gene are SGHVS and FNYEAQ. This CDR3 region has 15 residues. This CDR3 reads CASSLRDIGYNEQFF. The CDR3, as DNA: TGTGCCAGCAGCCTCCGGGACATTGGGTACAATGAGCAGTTCTTC.

The chain joins TRBV7-9 to TRBJ2-1, with D unclear. Looked up from germline, CDR1 is SEHNR and CDR2 is FQNEAQ (reference sequence). The CDR3 runs to 12 residues. Trimming took 5 bases from V and 7 from J, leaving 9 bases between them. The CDR3 is CASSRLGNEQFF. The DNA for the CDR3 is TGTGCCAGCAGCAGACTGGGTAATGAGCAGTTCTTC. The variable domain in full, with the rest retrieved from reference TRBV7-9 and TRBJ2-1, is DTGVSQNPRHKITKRGQNVTFRCDPISEHNRLYWYRQTLGQGPEFLTYFQNEAQLEKSRLLSDRFSAERPKGSFSTLEIQRTEQGDSAMYLCASSRLGNEQFFGPGTRLTVL.

This clone was observed a few times. The chain uses TRBV9 and TRBJ2-5; no clear D. This CDR3 spans 15 amino acids. V was clipped by 0 bases and J by 5 bases, with 14 bases between them. CDR1 and CDR2 (germline): SGDLS, YYNGEE. CDR3 nucleotides: TGTGCCAGCAGCGTAGGCCCTCTAGGATGGGAGACCCAGTACTTC. Translated, it gives CASSVGPLGWETQYF.

This clone was counted a few times. The V gene is TRBV4-1, the J gene TRBJ2-5; no clear D gene. The germline V and J ends were trimmed by 4 bases and 2 bases, with 14 bases remaining between them. The CDR3 spans 15 residues. Looked up from germline, CDR1 is MGHRA and CDR2 is YSYEKL. The CDR3 DNA sequence: TGCGCCAGCAGCCGATCCCCTGAGGTACAAGAGACCCAGTACTTC. Amino acids: CASSRSPEVQETQYF.